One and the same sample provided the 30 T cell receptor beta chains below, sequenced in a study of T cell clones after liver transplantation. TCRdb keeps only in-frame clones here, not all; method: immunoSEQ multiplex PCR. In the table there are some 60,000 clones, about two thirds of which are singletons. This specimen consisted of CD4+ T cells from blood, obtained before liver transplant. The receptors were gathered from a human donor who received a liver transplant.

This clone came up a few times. CDR3 in amino acids: CASETGGGSTF. The CDR3 DNA follows: TGTGCCAGTGAGACAGGGGGCGGAAGTACCTTC. This chain links TRBV19 with TRBJ1-2; TRBD1 matches at 10 bases. Losses at the gene ends were 8 bases for V and 14 bases for J; bases not matched to a gene: 8. The germline V gene encodes CDR1 LNHDA and CDR2 SQIVND (reference sequence). The CDR3 runs 11 residues.

CDR3 protein: CASHRSSTDTQYF. CDR3 sequence (DNA): TGTGCCAGTCACAGGTCAAGCACAGATACGCAGTATTTT. V is TRBV28 and J is TRBJ2-3; maybe TRBD1 (5 bases). The CDR3 totals 13 residues. In germline, CDR1 is MDHEN, CDR2 SYDVKM. The V end was cut by 9 bases, the J end by 0 bases, with 10 bases between.

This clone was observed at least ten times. CDR3 amino acids: CAWSVLRERQFF. The CDR3 DNA sequence: TGTGCCTGGAGTGTATTGAGGGAACGGCAGTTCTTC. The chain links TRBV30 to TRBJ2-1; the D gene is possibly TRBD2 (5 bases). The ends were cut back, 0 bases at V and 12 bases at J, with 12 bases in the middle. The CDR3 length is 12 residues. Per the germline V gene, CDR1 is GTSNPN and CDR2 is SVGIG (reference sequence).

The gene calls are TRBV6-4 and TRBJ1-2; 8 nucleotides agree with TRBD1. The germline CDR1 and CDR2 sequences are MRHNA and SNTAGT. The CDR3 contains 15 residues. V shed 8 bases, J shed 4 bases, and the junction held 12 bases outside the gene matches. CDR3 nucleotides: TGTGCCAGCGGTAAAGGACAGGGAGAGCCCTATGGCTACACCTTC. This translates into CASGKGQGEPYGYTF.

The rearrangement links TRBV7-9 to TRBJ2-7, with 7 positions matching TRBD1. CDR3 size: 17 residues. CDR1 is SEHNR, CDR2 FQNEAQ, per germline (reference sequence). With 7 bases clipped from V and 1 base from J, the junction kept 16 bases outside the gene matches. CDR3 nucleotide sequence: TGTGCCAGCACCACCCCGGAAGGGGGCCTCCCATCCTACGAGCAGTACTTC. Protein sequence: CASTTPEGGLPSYEQYF.

The CDR3 region is CASSFGGQGVSSPLHF. CDR3 bases: TGTGCCAGCAGCTTTGGCGGACAGGGTGTGAGTTCACCCCTCCACTTT. The V call is TRBV7-2, the J call TRBJ1-6, with 8 bases lining up with TRBD1. The V segment lost 3 bases and the J segment 9 bases; nucleotides outside the gene matches: 10. The CDR3 is 16 amino acids. Germline V gene sequence: CDR1 SGHTA, CDR2 FQGNSA.

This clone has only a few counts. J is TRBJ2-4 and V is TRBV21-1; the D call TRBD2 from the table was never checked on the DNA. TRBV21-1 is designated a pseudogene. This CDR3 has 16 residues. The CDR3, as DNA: TGTGCCAGCAGCAAAGGAGGGCCGAAGGTGGGAAACATTCAGTACTTC. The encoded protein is CASSKGGPKVGNIQYF.

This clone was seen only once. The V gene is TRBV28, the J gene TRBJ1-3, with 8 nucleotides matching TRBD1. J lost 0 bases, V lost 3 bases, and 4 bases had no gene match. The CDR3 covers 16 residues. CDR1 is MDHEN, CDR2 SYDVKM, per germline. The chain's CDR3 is CASSLGQVRSGNTIYF. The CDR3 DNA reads TGTGCCAGCAGTTTGGGACAGGTCCGCTCTGGAAACACCATATATTTT.

Here the CDR3 reads CASSLDLQGRTGELFF. CDR3 coding DNA: TGTGCCAGCAGCTTGGACCTCCAGGGCAGGACCGGGGAGCTGTTTTTT. V and J are TRBV5-4 and TRBJ2-2, with a possible D match to TRBD1 (5 bases). Trimming left V 0 bases short and J 5 bases short, with 14 bases between. The length of the CDR3 is 16 residues. Per the germline V gene, CDR1 is SGHNT and CDR2 is YYREEE (reference sequence).

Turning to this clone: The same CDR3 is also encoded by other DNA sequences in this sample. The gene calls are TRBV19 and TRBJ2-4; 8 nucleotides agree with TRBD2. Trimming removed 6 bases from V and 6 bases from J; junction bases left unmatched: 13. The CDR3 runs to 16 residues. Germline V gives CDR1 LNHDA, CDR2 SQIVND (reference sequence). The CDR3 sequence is CASSARQAGGGNIQYF. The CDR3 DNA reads TGTGCCAGTAGCGCTAGACAAGCCGGGGGGGGAAACATTCAGTACTTC.

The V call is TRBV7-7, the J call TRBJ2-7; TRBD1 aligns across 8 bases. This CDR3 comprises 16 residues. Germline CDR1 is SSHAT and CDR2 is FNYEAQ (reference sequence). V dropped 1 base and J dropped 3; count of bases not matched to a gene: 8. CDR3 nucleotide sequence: TGTGCCAGCAGCTTAGTGGGGACAGGTGAGAACTACGAGCAGTACTTC. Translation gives CASSLVGTGENYEQYF.

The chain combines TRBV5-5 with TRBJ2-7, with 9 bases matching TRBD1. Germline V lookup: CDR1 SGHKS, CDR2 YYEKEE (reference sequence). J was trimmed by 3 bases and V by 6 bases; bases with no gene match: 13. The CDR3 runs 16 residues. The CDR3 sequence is CASTLAINRGLYEQYF. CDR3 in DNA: TGTGCCAGCACTTTGGCTATCAACAGGGGGCTCTACGAGCAGTACTTC.

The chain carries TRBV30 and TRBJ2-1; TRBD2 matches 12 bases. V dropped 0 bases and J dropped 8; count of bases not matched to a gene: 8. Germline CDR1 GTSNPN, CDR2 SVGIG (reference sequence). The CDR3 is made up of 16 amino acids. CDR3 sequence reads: CAWSVGLAGGGDEQFF. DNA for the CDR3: TGTGCCTGGAGTGTGGGACTAGCGGGCGGAGGGGATGAGCAGTTCTTC.

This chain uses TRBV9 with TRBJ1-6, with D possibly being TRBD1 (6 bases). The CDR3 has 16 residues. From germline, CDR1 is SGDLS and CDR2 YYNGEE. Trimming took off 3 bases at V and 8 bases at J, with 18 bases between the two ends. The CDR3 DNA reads TGTGCCAGCAGCGGAGGCTCCAGGGGAAGGGATTCACCCCTCCACTTT. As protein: CASSGGSRGRDSPLHF.

CDR3 sequence reads: CAIQARRDRAVSDYGYTF. Written as DNA, the CDR3 is TGTGCCATCCAGGCCAGACGGGACAGGGCTGTATCAGACTATGGCTACACCTTC. This sequence joins TRBV10-3 and TRBJ1-2; TRBD1 matches 9 bases. This CDR3 is 18 amino acids long. The germline V gene has CDR1 ENHRY and CDR2 SYGVKD. With 8 bases clipped from V and 3 bases from J, the junction kept 19 bases outside the gene matches.

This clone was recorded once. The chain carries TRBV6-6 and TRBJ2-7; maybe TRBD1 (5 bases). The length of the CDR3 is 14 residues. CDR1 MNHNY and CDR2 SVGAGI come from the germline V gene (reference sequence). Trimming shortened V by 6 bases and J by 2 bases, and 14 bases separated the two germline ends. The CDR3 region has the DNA TGTGCCAGCAGCTCAAAGACAGAGACCTACGAGCAGTACTTC. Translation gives CASSSKTETYEQYF.

The CDR3 coding sequence is TGTGCCAGCAGCCGAGGGTCCCCTAGCTCTGGGGCCAACGTCCTGACTTTC. Translating it yields CASSRGSPSSGANVLTF. V gene TRBV7-9 combines with J gene TRBJ2-6; D possibly corresponds to TRBD2 (5 bases). The CDR3 runs 17 residues. V dropped 5 bases and J dropped 0 bases, with 14 bases sitting between them. Germline CDR1 is SEHNR and CDR2 is FQNEAQ (reference sequence).

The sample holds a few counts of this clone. The CDR3 sequence: CASKKGGESTDTQYF. DNA for the CDR3: TGTGCCAGCAAAAAAGGGGGGGAGAGCACAGATACGCAGTATTTT. V usage is TRBV25-1 and J usage is TRBJ2-3; TRBD2 might be the D (7 bases). Trimming took 7 bases from V and 0 from J, leaving 14 bases between them. The CDR3 covers 15 residues. Germline V lookup: CDR1 MGHDK, CDR2 SYGVNS.

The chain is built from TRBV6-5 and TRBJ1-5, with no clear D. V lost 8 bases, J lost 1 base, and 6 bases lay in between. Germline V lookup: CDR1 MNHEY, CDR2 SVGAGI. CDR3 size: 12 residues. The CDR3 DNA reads TGTGCCAGCGGGAGGAGCAATCAGCCCCAGCATTTT. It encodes CASGRSNQPQHF.

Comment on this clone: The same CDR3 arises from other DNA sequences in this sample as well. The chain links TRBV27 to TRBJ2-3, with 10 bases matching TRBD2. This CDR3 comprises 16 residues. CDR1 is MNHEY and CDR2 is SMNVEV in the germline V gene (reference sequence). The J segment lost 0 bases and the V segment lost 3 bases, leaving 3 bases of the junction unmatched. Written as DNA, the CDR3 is TGTGCCAGCAGTTTTAGCGGGGGGACAAGCACAGATACGCAGTATTTT. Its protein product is CASSFSGGTSTDTQYF.

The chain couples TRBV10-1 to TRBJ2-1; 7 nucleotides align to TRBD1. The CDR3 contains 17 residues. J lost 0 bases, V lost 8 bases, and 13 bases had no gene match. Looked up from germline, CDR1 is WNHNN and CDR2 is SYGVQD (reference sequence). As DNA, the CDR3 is TGCGCCAGCTCTGGGTCCCAGACAGGGCTCTCCTACAATGAGCAGTTCTTC. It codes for CASSGSQTGLSYNEQFF.

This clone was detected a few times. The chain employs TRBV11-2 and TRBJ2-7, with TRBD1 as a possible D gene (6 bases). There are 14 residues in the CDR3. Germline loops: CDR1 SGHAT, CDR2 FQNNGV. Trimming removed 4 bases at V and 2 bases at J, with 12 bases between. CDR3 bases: TGTGCCAGCAGCTGGAGCCGGGACACCTACGAGCAGTACTTC. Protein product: CASSWSRDTYEQYF.

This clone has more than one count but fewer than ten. The CDR3 nucleotides are TGTGCCAGCAGCGACGCGAGCCCGACAGGATCCTACGAGCAGTACTTC. It is translated as CASSDASPTGSYEQYF. V usage is TRBV5-6 and J usage is TRBJ2-7; the D gene is possibly TRBD1 (6 bases). Trimming removed 4 bases at V and 1 base at J, with 18 bases between. The CDR3 sequence is 16 residues long. Per germline, CDR1 SGHDT and CDR2 YYEEEE.

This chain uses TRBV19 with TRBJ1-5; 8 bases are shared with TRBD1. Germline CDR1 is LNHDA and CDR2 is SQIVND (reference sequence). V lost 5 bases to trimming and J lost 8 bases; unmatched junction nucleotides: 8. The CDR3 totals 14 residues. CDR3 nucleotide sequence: TGTGCCAGTAGTTTGGACAGGGCCAGCAAGCCCCAGCATTTT. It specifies CASSLDRASKPQHF.

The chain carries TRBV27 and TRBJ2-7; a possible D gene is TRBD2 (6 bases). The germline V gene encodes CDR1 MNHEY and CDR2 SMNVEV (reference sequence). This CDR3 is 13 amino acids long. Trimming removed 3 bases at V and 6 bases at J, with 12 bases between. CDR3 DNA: TGTGCCAGCAGTTTTAAGGGGAGGTCCGAGCAGTACTTC. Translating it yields CASSFKGRSEQYF.

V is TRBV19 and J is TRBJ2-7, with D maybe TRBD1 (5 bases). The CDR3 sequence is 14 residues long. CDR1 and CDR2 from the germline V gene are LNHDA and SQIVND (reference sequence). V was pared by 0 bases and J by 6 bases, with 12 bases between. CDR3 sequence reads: CASSIEGRVGEQYF. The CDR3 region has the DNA TGTGCCAGTAGTATAGAAGGCAGGGTCGGCGAGCAGTACTTC.

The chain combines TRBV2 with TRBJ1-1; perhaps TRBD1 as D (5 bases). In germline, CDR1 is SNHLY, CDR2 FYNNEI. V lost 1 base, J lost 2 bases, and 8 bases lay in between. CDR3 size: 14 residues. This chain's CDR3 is CASSEGQINTEAFF. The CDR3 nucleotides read TGTGCCAGCAGTGAAGGACAGATCAACACTGAAGCTTTCTTT.

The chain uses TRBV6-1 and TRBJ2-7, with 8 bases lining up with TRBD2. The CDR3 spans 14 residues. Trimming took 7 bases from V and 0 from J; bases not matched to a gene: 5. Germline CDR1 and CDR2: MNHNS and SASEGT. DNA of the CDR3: TGTGCCAGCACCGAGCGGGGGAGCTCCTACGAGCAGTACTTC. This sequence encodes CASTERGSSYEQYF.

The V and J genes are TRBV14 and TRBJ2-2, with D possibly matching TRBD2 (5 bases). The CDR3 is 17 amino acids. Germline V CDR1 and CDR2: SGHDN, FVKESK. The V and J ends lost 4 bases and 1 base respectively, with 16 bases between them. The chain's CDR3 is CASSPRRGVGNTGELFF. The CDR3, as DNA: TGTGCCAGCAGCCCCCGCCGGGGAGTGGGGAACACCGGGGAGCTGTTTTTT. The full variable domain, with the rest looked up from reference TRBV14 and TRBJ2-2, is EAGVTQFPSHSVIEKGQTVTLRCDPISGHDNLYWYRRVMGKEIKFLLHFVKESKQDESGMPNNRFLAERTGGTYSTLKVQPAELEDSGVYFCASSPRRGVGNTGELFFGEGSRLTVL.

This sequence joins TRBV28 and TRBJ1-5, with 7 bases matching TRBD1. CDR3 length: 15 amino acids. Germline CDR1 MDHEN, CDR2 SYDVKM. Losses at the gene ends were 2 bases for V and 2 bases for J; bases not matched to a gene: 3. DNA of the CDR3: TGTGCCAGCAGTTTAGGAGGGGGCGGCAATCAGCCCCAGCATTTT. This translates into CASSLGGGGNQPQHF.